Shown below are 19 T cell receptor beta chains from a single sample sequenced in a study of blood T cell repertoires in COVID-19. TCRdb keeps only in-frame clones here, not all; method: immunoSEQ multiplex PCR. The sample comprises over 100,000 clones, 80% of which are singletons, and around 15% rests with the top ten. The sample comprised peripheral blood. Every receptor here comes from a man between 60 and 75 years old with active or convalescent COVID-19.

In DNA, the CDR3 is TGCAGCGTTGAGAACAGAATTAGCACAGATACGCAGTATTTT. Translated, it gives CSVENRISTDTQYF. This rearrangement joins TRBV29-1 to TRBJ2-3; D gene uncertain. This CDR3 spans 14 amino acids. The V gene's germline CDR1 is SQVTM and CDR2 ANQGSEA. V lost 3 bases and J 0 bases, leaving 10 bases between the germline ends.

This clone appeared a few times. The chain couples TRBV7-2 to TRBJ2-2; 10 nucleotides line up with TRBD2. CDR1 and CDR2 (germline): SGHTA, FQGNSA. V shed 6 bases, J shed 2 bases, and the junction held 9 bases outside the gene matches. This CDR3 contains 17 residues. CDR3 sequence: CASSFPLAGYNTGELFF. In nucleotides, the CDR3 is TGTGCCAGCAGTTTCCCACTAGCGGGATACAACACCGGGGAGCTGTTTTTT.

The rearrangement uses TRBV5-4 and TRBJ1-1; D gene ambiguous. CDR3 length equals 13 residues. Germline V lookup: CDR1 SGHNT, CDR2 YYREEE (reference sequence). V was clipped by 3 bases and J by 0 bases, with 6 bases between them. This chain's CDR3 is CASSSRLNTEAFF. The DNA of the CDR3 is TGTGCCAGCAGCTCGAGGTTGAACACTGAAGCTTTCTTT.

The chain combines TRBV4-1 with TRBJ1-2; no definite D call. In germline, CDR1 is MGHRA, CDR2 YSYEKL. The ends were cut back, 1 base at V and 2 bases at J, with 11 bases in the middle. The CDR3 length is 15 residues. CDR3 region: CASSQVETTNYGYTF. The CDR3 coding sequence is TGCGCCAGCAGCCAAGTAGAGACGACAAACTATGGCTACACCTTC.

The sample holds many counts of this clone. The chain carries TRBV2 and TRBJ1-2; 7 bases are shared with TRBD1. CDR1 SNHLY and CDR2 FYNNEI come from the germline V gene. After removal of 9 bases from V and 2 bases from J, the junction contained 6 bases not matched to a gene. The CDR3 is 13 residues long. As DNA, the CDR3 is TGTGCCAGTAGGACAGGTCTCAACTATGGCTACACCTTC. It is translated as CASRTGLNYGYTF.

This clone has more than one count but fewer than ten. This chain links TRBV11-2 with TRBJ1-2, with 7 bases that match TRBD1. This CDR3 spans 13 amino acids. CDR1 and CDR2 from the germline V gene are SGHAT and FQNNGV. The ends lost 1 base at V and 5 bases at J; junction bases unmatched: 1. CDR3 nucleotides: TGTGCCAGCAGCTTAGCACAGGGGTATGGCTACACCTTC. This encodes CASSLAQGYGYTF.

The J gene is TRBJ1-1, the V gene TRBV19; maybe TRBD1 (5 bases). V lost 10 bases to trimming and J lost 0 bases, with 27 bases between them. The CDR3 covers 18 residues. CDR1 and CDR2 (germline): LNHDA, SQIVND (reference sequence). CDR3 in DNA: TGTGCCACCGCAGATCCCCTTTGGGGGAGGCAGATGAACACTGAAGCTTTCTTT. Translating it yields CATADPLWGRQMNTEAFF.

The rearrangement joins TRBV6-5 to TRBJ2-2; 7 nucleotides match TRBD1. V trimming: 7 bases; J trimming: 8 bases; junction bases outside the gene matches: 7. The germline V gene has CDR1 MNHEY and CDR2 SVGAGI. The CDR3 length is 13 residues. The CDR3 here is CASTPDRVGELFF. CDR3 DNA sequence: TGTGCCAGCACCCCAGACAGGGTTGGGGAGCTGTTTTTT.

The V and J genes are TRBV5-1 and TRBJ2-7; 9 nucleotides line up with TRBD1. This CDR3 region has 16 residues. The V gene end was trimmed by 0 bases and the J gene end by 2 bases; junction bases not matched to a gene: 6. Germline lookup yields CDR1 SGHRS and CDR2 YFSETQ. CDR3 bases: TGCGCCAGCAGCTTGGGGTTGGGACAGGGTCCCTACGAGCAGTACTTC. Translating it yields CASSLGLGQGPYEQYF. Complete variable domain (other parts from reference TRBV5-1 and TRBJ2-7): KAGVTQTPRYLIKTRGQQVTLSCSPISGHRSVSWYQQTPGQGLQFLFEYFSETQRNKGNFPGRFSGRQFSNSRSEMNVSTLELGDSALYLCASSLGLGQGPYEQYFGPGTRLTVT.

The table lists this clone with a few counts. The genes are TRBV7-9 and TRBJ2-7; D is possibly TRBD2 (6 bases). The V end was cut by 3 bases, the J end by 1 base, with 19 bases between. The V gene's germline CDR1 is SEHNR and CDR2 FQNEAQ (reference sequence). This CDR3 is built from 17 residues. The CDR3 loop is CASSFASVGGDSYEQYF. The CDR3 nucleotides are TGTGCCAGCAGCTTTGCTTCGGTGGGCGGGGATTCCTACGAGCAGTACTTC.

V is TRBV7-9 and J is TRBJ1-1; 8 bases fit TRBD1. V trimming: 5 bases; J trimming: 1 base; junction bases outside the gene matches: 6. Germline V CDR1 and CDR2: SEHNR, FQNEAQ (reference sequence). The CDR3 has 15 residues. CDR3: CASSPRRGPNTEAFF. CDR3 DNA: TGTGCCAGCAGCCCACGCAGGGGGCCGAACACTGAAGCTTTCTTT.

The V gene is TRBV4-1, the J gene TRBJ2-2; 9 bases map to TRBD2. The CDR3 has 20 amino acids. Germline trimming cut 0 bases from V and 5 bases from J; bases unmatched to any gene: 16. CDR1 and CDR2 (germline): MGHRA, YSYEKL. The CDR3 DNA sequence: TGCGCCAGCAGCCAAGACAGTTCGGGCGTAGCGGGAGCTGGTACCGGGGAGCTGTTTTTT. Translating it yields CASSQDSSGVAGAGTGELFF.

The genes are TRBV5-1 and TRBJ2-1, with a tentative D call TRBD1 (5 bases). The CDR3 is 16 amino acids. V gave up 9 bases and J gave up 7 bases, with 26 bases separating them. Germline loops: CDR1 SGHRS, CDR2 YFSETQ. CDR3 residues: CATSLVLGRVRNEQFF. The CDR3 DNA reads as TGCGCCACCTCCCTAGTTCTTGGCAGGGTACGGAATGAGCAGTTCTTC.

The rearrangement links TRBV12-3 or TRBV12-4 to TRBJ2-7; TRBD2 agrees at 12 bases. V shed 5 bases and J 5 bases; nucleotides not matched to a gene: 1. The CDR3 runs to 13 residues. CDR3 region: CASSRLAGDEQYF. Written as DNA, the CDR3 is TGTGCCAGCAGTCGACTAGCGGGAGACGAGCAGTACTTC.

This clone was seen more than once but under ten times. The CDR3 bases are TGCAGTGCTGGGGGGACTGGCTACACCTTC. Its protein is CSAGGTGYTF. V and J are TRBV20-1 and TRBJ1-2, with D possibly matching TRBD1 (5 bases). Germline V gives CDR1 DFQATT, CDR2 SNEGSKA (reference sequence). Trimming left V 5 bases short and J 7 bases short, with 8 bases between. The CDR3 is made up of 10 amino acids.

The CDR3, as DNA: TGTGCCAGCAGTTTCCCCCCATATCAGGGTACTTATGGCTACACCTTC. Amino acid sequence: CASSFPPYQGTYGYTF. The J gene is TRBJ1-2, the V gene TRBV28, with D possibly matching TRBD1 (5 bases). Trimming removed 3 bases from V and 5 bases from J, with 19 bases in between. There are 16 residues in the CDR3. Germline V gene data show CDR1 as MDHEN and CDR2 as SYDVKM.

In its sample, this clone was seen a few times. This chain connects TRBV30 to TRBJ1-6; 7 bases are a match to TRBD1. Germline V CDR1 and CDR2: GTSNPN, SVGIG (reference sequence). The ends lost 4 bases at V and 8 bases at J; junction bases unmatched: 2. This CDR3 spans 12 amino acids. The CDR3, as DNA: TGTGCCTGGACCACAGGGGATTCACCCCTCCACTTT. Encoded protein: CAWTTGDSPLHF. The full variable domain, rest sourced from reference TRBV30 and TRBJ1-6, is SQTIHQWPATLVQPVGSPLSLECTVEGTSNPNLYWYRQAAGRGLQLLFYSVGIGQISSEVPQNLSASRPQDRQFILSSKKLLLSDSGFYLCAWTTGDSPLHFGNGTRLTVT.

This clone was counted only a few times. The chain couples TRBV5-3 to TRBJ2-1; TRBD2 matches at 9 bases. Being an ORF, TRBV5-3 has a function that is uncertain. Losses at the gene ends were 4 bases for V and 9 bases for J; bases not matched to a gene: 14. The CDR3 consists of 16 residues. The CDR3 bases are TGTGCCAGAAGCCCGCCGACACGCGGGAGGGTCACTGAGCAGTTCTTC. Translating it yields CARSPPTRGRVTEQFF.

This clone has only one observation. The rearrangement links TRBV19 to TRBJ1-3; D remains unclear. The CDR3 is 15 residues long. Germline values: CDR1 LNHDA, CDR2 SQIVND (reference sequence). V was pared by 4 bases and J by 0 bases, with 10 bases between. The DNA of the CDR3 is TGTGCCAGTAGTACATTCACAGCCTCTGGAAACACCATATATTTT. Translated, it gives CASSTFTASGNTIYF. The full variable domain, with the rest looked up from reference TRBV19 and TRBJ1-3, is DGGITQSPKYLFRKEGQNVTLSCEQNLNHDAMYWYRQDPGQGLRLIYYSQIVNDFQKGDIAEGYSVSREKKESFPLTVTSAQKNPTAFYLCASSTFTASGNTIYFGEGSWLTVV.